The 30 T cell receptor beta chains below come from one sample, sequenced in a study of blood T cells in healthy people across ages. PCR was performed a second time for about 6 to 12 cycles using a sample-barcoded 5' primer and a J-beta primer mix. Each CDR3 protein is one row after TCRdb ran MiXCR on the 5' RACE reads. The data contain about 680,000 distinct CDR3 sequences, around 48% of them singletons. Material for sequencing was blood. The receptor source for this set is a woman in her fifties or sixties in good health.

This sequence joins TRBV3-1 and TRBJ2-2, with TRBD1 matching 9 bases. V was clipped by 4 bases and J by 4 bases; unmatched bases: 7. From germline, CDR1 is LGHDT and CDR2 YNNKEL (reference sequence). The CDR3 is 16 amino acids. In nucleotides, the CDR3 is TGTGCCAGCAGCCCACTGGACAGGGGATTCACCGGGGAGCTGTTTTTT. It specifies CASSPLDRGFTGELFF.

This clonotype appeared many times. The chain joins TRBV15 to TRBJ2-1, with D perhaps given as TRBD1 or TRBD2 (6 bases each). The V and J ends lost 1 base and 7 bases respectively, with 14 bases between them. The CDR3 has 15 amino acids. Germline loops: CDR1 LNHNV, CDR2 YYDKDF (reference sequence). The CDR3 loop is CATSRVSGGPNEQFF. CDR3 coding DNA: TGTGCCACCAGCAGAGTAAGTGGGGGGCCGAATGAGCAGTTCTTC.

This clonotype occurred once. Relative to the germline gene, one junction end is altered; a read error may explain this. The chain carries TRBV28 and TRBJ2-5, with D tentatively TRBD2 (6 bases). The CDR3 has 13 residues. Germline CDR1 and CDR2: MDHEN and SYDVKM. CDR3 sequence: CAGSLMSAGKQYF. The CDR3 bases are TGTGCCGGCAGCCTTATGTCTGCGGGAAAGCAGTACTTC. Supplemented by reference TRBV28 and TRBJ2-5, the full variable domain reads DVKVTQSSRYLVKRTGEKVFLECVQDMDHENMFWYRQDPGLGLRLIYFSYDVKMKEKGDIPEGYSVSREKKERFSLILESASTNQTSMYLCAGSLMSAGKQYFGPGTRLLVL.

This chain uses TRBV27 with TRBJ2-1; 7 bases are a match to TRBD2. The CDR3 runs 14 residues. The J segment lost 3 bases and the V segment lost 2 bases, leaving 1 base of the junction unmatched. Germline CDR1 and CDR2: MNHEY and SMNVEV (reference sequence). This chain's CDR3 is CASSLRDYYNEQFF. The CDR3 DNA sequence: TGTGCCAGCAGTTTACGGGACTACTACAATGAGCAGTTCTTC.

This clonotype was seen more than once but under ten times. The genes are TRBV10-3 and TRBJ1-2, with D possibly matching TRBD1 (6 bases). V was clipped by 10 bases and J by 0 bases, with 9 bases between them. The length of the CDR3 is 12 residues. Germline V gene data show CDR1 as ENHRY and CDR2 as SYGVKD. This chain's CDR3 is CASRGPNYGYTF. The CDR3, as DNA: TGTGCCAGCAGGGGTCCTAACTATGGCTACACCTTC.

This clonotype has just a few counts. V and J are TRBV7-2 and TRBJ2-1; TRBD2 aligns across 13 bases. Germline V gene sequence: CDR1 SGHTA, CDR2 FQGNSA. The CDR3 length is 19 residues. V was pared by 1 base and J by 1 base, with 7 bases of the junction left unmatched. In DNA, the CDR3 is TGTGCCAGCAGCTTAGGGACTAGCGGGAGCCGGTTTTCCTACAATGAGCAGTTCTTC. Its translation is CASSLGTSGSRFSYNEQFF.

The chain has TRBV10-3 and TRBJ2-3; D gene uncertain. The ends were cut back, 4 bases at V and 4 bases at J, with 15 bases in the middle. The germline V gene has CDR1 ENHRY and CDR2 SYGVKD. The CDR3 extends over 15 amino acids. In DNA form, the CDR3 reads TGTGCCATCAGTGCCCTCGGATTGGGCCCAGATACGCAGTATTTT. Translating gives CAISALGLGPDTQYF.

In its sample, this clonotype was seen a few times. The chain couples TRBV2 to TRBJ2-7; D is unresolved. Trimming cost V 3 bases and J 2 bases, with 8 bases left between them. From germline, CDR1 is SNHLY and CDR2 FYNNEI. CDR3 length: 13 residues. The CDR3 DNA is TGTGCCAGCAGTGACCTTGTTGCCTACGAGCAGTACTTC. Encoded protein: CASSDLVAYEQYF.

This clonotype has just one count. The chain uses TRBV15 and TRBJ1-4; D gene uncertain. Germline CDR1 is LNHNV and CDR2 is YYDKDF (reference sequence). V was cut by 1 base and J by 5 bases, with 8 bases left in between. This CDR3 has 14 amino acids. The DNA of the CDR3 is TGTGCCACCAGCAGAGGGAACCTCAATGAAAAACTGTTTTTT. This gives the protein CATSRGNLNEKLFF.

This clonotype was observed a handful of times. The CDR3 nucleotides read TGTGCCACCAGTGATGCCCCAAAAACCTACGAGCAGTACTTC. Encoded protein: CATSDAPKTYEQYF. V gene TRBV24-1 combines with J gene TRBJ2-7, with D unresolved. Germline V gene sequence: CDR1 KGHDR, CDR2 SFDVKD. V dropped 3 bases and J dropped 2 bases, with 10 bases sitting between them. This CDR3 is 14 amino acids long.

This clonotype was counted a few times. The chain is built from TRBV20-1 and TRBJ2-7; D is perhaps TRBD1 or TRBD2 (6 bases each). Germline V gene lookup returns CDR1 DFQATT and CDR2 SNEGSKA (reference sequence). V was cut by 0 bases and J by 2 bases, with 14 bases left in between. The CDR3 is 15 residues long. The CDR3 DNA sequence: TGCAGTGCTAGAGATCGGGTTAGGGGGGCCTACGAGCAGTACTTC. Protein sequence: CSARDRVRGAYEQYF.

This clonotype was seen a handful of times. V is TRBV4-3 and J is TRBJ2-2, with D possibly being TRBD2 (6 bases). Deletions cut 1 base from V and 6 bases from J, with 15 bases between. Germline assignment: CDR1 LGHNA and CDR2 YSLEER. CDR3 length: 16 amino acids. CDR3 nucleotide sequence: TGCGCCAGCAGCCAAGGCGGAACGGGAGCGTCCGGGGAGCTGTTTTTT. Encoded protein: CASSQGGTGASGELFF.

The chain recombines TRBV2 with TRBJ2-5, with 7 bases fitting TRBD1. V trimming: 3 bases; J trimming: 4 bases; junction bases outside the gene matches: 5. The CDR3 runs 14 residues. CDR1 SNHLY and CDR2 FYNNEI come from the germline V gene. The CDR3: CASSDLRGTETQYF. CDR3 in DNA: TGTGCCAGCAGTGACCTCAGGGGGACAGAGACCCAGTACTTC.

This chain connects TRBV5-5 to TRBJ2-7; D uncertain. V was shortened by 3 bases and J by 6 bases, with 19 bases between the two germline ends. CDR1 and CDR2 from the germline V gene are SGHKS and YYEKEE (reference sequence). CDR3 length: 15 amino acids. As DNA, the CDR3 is TGTGCCAGCAGCTGGGAACGAGCCAAACGGGCCGAGCAGTACTTC. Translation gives CASSWERAKRAEQYF. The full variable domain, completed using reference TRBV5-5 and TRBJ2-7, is DAGVTQSPTHLIKTRGQQVTLRCSPISGHKSVSWYQQVLGQGPQFIFQYYEKEERGRGNFPDRFSARQFPNYSSELNVNALLLGDSALYLCASSWERAKRAEQYFGPGTRLTVT.

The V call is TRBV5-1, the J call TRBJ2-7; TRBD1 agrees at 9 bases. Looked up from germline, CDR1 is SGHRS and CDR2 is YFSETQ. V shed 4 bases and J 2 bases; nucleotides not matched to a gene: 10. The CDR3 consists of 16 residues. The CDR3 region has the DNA TGCGCCAGCAGCAGGACACCGGGACAGGGTGCCTACGAGCAGTACTTC. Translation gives CASSRTPGQGAYEQYF.

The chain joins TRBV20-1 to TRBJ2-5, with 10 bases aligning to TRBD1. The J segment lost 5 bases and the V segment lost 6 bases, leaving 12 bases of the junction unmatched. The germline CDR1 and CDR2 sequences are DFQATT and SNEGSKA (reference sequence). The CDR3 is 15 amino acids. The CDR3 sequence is CSASPRQGAGETQYF. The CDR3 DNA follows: TGCAGTGCCTCACCCCGACAGGGGGCGGGGGAGACCCAGTACTTC.

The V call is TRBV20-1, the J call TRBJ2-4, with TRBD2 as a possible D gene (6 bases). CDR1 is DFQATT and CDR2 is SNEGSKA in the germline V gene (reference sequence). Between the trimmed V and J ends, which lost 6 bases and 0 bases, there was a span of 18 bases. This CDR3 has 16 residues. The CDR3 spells CSAQLTGSLAKNIQYF. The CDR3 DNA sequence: TGCAGTGCCCAACTGACCGGGAGCCTAGCCAAAAACATTCAGTACTTC.

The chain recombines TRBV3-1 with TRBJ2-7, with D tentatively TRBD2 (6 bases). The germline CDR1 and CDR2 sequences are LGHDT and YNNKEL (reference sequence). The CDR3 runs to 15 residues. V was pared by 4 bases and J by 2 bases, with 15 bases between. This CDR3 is CASSPIRELTYEQYF. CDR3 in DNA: TGTGCCAGCAGCCCTATCCGGGAGCTCACCTACGAGCAGTACTTC.

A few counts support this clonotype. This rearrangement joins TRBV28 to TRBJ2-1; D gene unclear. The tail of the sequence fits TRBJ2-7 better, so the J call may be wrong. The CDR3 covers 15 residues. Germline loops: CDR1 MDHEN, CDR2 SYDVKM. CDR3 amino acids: CASSQGPGRPYEQYF. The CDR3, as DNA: TGTGCCAGCAGCCAAGGCCCGGGTAGGCCCTACGAGCAGTACTTC.

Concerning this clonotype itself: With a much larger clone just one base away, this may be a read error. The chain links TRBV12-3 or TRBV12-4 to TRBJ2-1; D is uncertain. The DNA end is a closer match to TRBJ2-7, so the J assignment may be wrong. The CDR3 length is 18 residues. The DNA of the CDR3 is TGTGCCAGCAGTTTCTTTAGATTAAACGATTGGTCCTACAATGAGCAGTACTTC. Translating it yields CASSFFRLNDWSYNEQYF.

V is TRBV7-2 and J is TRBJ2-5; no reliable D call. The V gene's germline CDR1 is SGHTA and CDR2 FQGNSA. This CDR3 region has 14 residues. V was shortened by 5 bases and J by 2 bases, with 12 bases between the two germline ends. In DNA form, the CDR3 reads TGTGCCAGCAGCCCGGCTATAACTCAAGAGACCCAGTACTTC. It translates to CASSPAITQETQYF.

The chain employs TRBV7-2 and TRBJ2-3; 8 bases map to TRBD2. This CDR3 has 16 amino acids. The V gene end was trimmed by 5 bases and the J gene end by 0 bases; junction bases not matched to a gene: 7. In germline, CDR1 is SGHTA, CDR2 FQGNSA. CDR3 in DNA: TGTGCCAGCAGCCGTAGCGGGAAAACTAGCACAGATACGCAGTATTTT. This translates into CASSRSGKTSTDTQYF.

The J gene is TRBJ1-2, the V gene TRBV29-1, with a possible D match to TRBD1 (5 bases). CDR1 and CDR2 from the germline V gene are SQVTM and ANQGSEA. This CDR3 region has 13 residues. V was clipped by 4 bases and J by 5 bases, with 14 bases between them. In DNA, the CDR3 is TGCAGCGTTGCCCGGGACGGGCAATATGGCTACACCTTC. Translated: CSVARDGQYGYTF.

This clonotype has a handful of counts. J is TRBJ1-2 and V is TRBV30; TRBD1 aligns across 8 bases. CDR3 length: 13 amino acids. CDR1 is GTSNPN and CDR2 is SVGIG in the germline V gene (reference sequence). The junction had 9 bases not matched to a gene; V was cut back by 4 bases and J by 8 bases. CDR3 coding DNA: TGTGCCTGGAAGCAGGGACAGGAATCAGGCTACACCTTC. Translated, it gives CAWKQGQESGYTF.

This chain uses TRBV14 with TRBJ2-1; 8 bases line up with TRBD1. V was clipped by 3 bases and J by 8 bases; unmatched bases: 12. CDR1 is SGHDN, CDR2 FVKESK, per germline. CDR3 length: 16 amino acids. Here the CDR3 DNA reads TGTGCCAGCAGCCACCCCCCCCAGGGGGCTAGGGATGAGCAGTTCTTC. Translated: CASSHPPQGARDEQFF.

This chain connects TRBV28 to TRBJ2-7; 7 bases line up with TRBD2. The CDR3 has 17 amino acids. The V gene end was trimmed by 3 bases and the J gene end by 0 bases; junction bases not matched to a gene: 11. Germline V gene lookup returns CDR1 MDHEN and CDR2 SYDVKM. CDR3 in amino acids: CASSFGLAVPFSYEQYF. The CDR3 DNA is TGTGCCAGCAGTTTTGGTCTAGCGGTACCCTTCTCCTACGAGCAGTACTTC.

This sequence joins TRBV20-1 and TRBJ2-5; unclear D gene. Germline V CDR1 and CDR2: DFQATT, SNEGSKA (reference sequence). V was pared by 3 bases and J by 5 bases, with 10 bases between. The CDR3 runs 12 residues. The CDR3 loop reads CSASGQKETQYF. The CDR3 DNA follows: TGCAGTGCTAGTGGCCAGAAGGAGACCCAGTACTTC.

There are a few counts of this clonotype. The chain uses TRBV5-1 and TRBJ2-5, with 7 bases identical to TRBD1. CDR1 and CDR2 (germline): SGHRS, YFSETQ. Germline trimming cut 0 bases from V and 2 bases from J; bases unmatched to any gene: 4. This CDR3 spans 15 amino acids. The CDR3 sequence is CASSLVQGMQETQYF. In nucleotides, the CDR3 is TGCGCCAGCAGCTTGGTACAGGGGATGCAAGAGACCCAGTACTTC.

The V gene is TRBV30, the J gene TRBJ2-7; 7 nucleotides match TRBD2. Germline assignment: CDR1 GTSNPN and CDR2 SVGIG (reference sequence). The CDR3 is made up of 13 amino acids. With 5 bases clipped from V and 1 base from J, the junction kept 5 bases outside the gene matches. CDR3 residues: CAWARTRSYEQYF. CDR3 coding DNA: TGTGCCTGGGCCCGGACTAGGTCCTACGAGCAGTACTTC.

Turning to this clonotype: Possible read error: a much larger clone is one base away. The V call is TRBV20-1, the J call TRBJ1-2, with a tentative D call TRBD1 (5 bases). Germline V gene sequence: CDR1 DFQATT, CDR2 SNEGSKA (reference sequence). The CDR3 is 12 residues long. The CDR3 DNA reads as TGCAATGCTAAGTCCGGGGCCTATGGCTACACCTTC. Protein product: CNAKSGAYGYTF.